These 14 T cell receptor beta chains were all obtained from the same sample, sequenced in a study of metastatic and nonmetastatic thyroid tumors. TCRdb redid the clone calls on the PCR reads using MiXCR. This table has around 30,000 clones, approximately 12% appearing once. No patient had received any treatment before thyroid surgery. The sequencing sample was made of blood. These receptors were taken from a female donor with papillary thyroid cancer or a benign thyroid nodule (not recorded which). Some clones in this sample may be carry-over from other donors' samples.

This clone occurred many times. The chain recombines TRBV4-1 with TRBJ2-5; 16 bases are a match to TRBD2. The ends lost 4 bases at V and 4 bases at J; junction bases unmatched: 9. Germline-derived CDR1 and CDR2 are MGHRA and YSYEKL. There are 18 residues in the CDR3. CDR3 loop: CASSPRGLAGGPGETQYF. CDR3 in DNA: TGCGCCAGCAGCCCACGGGGACTAGCGGGAGGGCCGGGAGAGACCCAGTACTTC.

At least ten counts were recorded for this clone. The CDR3 DNA sequence: TGTGCCTGGAGTGTGTTGGCCTCGGGACACGACCTCAATGAGCAGTTCTTC. Translated: CAWSVLASGHDLNEQFF. This chain joins TRBV30 and TRBJ2-1; D perhaps matches TRBD1 (6 bases). V was clipped by 0 bases and J by 6 bases, with 21 bases between them. Germline V gene sequence: CDR1 GTSNPN, CDR2 SVGIG (reference sequence). The CDR3 runs 17 residues.

There are many counts of this clone. J is TRBJ1-2 and V is TRBV30; a weak D match, TRBD1 (5 bases). Trimming cost V 2 bases and J 7 bases, with 14 bases left between them. The germline V gene encodes CDR1 GTSNPN and CDR2 SVGIG (reference sequence). The CDR3 sequence is 13 residues long. The CDR3 nucleotides are TGTGCCTGGAGTTTTGAGGGACGCGGTGGCTACACCTTC. The encoded protein is CAWSFEGRGGYTF.

A word on this clone: This may come from a read error, since a much larger clone is one base off. This rearrangement joins TRBV4-2 to TRBJ2-6, with D perhaps matching TRBD1 (6 bases). CDR1 and CDR2 (germline): LGHNA, YNFKEQ. CDR3 length: 17 amino acids. V was cut by 7 bases and J by 4 bases, with 20 bases left in between. The CDR3 here is CASIPSGHMVGANVLTF. Written as DNA, the CDR3 is TGTGCCAGCATCCCCTCGGGACACATGGTGGGGGCCAACGTCCTGACTTTC.

There are many counts of this clone. The rearrangement uses TRBV13 and TRBJ1-6; 8 bases are a match to TRBD1. This CDR3 is built from 15 residues. The germline V gene has CDR1 PRHDT and CDR2 FYEKMQ (reference sequence). V shed 5 bases, J shed 7 bases, and the junction held 7 bases outside the gene matches. The CDR3 DNA sequence: TGTGCCAGCAGCAGCCGACAGGGGCCGAATTCACCCCTCCACTTT. Protein sequence: CASSSRQGPNSPLHF.

This clone was detected many times. The chain uses TRBV6-1 and TRBJ2-3; the D gene is possibly TRBD2 (5 bases). Between the trimmed V and J ends, which lost 7 bases and 2 bases, there was a span of 16 bases. This CDR3 spans 15 amino acids. Germline V gene data show CDR1 as MNHNS and CDR2 as SASEGT. CDR3: CASIGVSGTTDTQYF. CDR3 nucleotide sequence: TGTGCCAGCATTGGTGTAAGCGGAACCACAGATACGCAGTATTTT.

On this clone itself: With a much larger clone just one base away, this may be a read error. The chain links TRBV4-2 to TRBJ2-3; the match to TRBD1 covers 9 bases. From germline, CDR1 is LGHNA and CDR2 YNFKEQ. The CDR3 has 15 amino acids. V lost 5 bases, J lost 2 bases, and 5 bases stayed unmatched. The CDR3 bases are TGTGCCAGCAGCTCCGGGACAGGGCACACAGATACGCAGTATTTT. Amino acids: CASSSGTGHTDTQYF.

This clone was detected ten times or more. The chain has TRBV24-1 and TRBJ2-7, with D perhaps TRBD2 (5 bases). V was trimmed by 5 bases and J by 4 bases, leaving 5 bases between them. CDR3 length: 11 amino acids. Germline CDR1 reads KGHDR; CDR2 reads SFDVKD. The CDR3 DNA is TGTGCCACCAGTGCGGGGTACGAGCAGTACTTC. Translated, it gives CATSAGYEQYF.

This clone was detected many times. The V and J genes are TRBV27 and TRBJ1-5; TRBD1 might be the D (6 bases). The V gene's germline CDR1 is MNHEY and CDR2 SMNVEV (reference sequence). Between the trimmed V and J ends, which lost 6 bases and 10 bases, there was a span of 16 bases. The CDR3 extends over 13 amino acids. DNA of the CDR3: TGTGCCAGCAGCCCCAGGTTGGGGGGCCCCCAGCATTTT. Its protein product is CASSPRLGGPQHF.

This clone was counted at least ten times. The rearrangement uses TRBV18 and TRBJ1-3, with D perhaps TRBD1 (5 bases). V lost 0 bases and J lost 2, with 17 bases in between. The CDR3 totals 18 residues. Germline CDR1 and CDR2: KGHSH and LQKENI. The CDR3 bases are TGTGCCAGCTCACCACCAGGTCCCCCCGGGGGAGCTGGAAACACCATATATTTT. Protein: CASSPPGPPGGAGNTIYF. Drawing the rest from reference TRBV18 and TRBJ1-3, the complete variable domain is NAGVMQNPRHLVRRRGQEARLRCSPMKGHSHVYWYRQLPEEGLKFMVYLQKENIIDESGMPKERFSAEFPKEGPSILRIQQVVRGDSAAYFCASSPPGPPGGAGNTIYFGEGSWLTVV.

This clone has a count of ten or more. A much larger clone lies one base from this, so it may be a read error. The CDR3 carries no conserved terminal phenylalanine or tryptophan, so it likely arises from a read error. The chain is built from TRBV2 and TRBJ2-7; D gene uncertain. This CDR3 has 14 amino acids. The germline gives CDR1 SNHLY, CDR2 FYNNEI. V shed 8 bases and J shed 0 bases, with 14 bases lying between them. The CDR3 DNA reads as TGTGCCAGCCTGGGTCGGGCAGTCTCCTACGAGCAGTACCTC. It specifies CASLGRAVSYEQYL.

This clone was seen many times. This chain connects TRBV27 to TRBJ1-4, with D unresolved. V lost 1 base and J 0 bases, leaving 6 bases between the germline ends. The CDR3 is 15 amino acids. The germline gives CDR1 MNHEY, CDR2 SMNVEV (reference sequence). For the CDR3, the DNA is TGTGCCAGCAGTTTATTGCCCGCAACTAATGAAAAACTGTTTTTT. Encoded protein: CASSLLPATNEKLFF.

This chain connects TRBV6-1 to TRBJ2-1; 8 bases are a match to TRBD2. Germline V gene data show CDR1 as MNHNS and CDR2 as SASEGT. The CDR3 has 15 residues. Trimming took 7 bases from V and 3 from J; bases not matched to a gene: 8. The CDR3 DNA follows: TGTGCCAGCATGTATCTAGCGGGTGACTACAATGAGCAGTTCTTC. As protein: CASMYLAGDYNEQFF.

Details on this clone: A single base separates this from a much larger clone, so it may be a read error. The sample carries other DNA sequences with the same CDR3. The chain combines TRBV18 with TRBJ2-5; D possibly uses TRBD1 or TRBD2 (6 bases each). Per germline, CDR1 KGHSH and CDR2 LQKENI. The CDR3 contains 15 residues. DNA for the CDR3: TGCGCCAGCTCACCATCATACGGGGGCAAGGAGACCCAGTACTTC. Translating it yields CASSPSYGGKETQYF.